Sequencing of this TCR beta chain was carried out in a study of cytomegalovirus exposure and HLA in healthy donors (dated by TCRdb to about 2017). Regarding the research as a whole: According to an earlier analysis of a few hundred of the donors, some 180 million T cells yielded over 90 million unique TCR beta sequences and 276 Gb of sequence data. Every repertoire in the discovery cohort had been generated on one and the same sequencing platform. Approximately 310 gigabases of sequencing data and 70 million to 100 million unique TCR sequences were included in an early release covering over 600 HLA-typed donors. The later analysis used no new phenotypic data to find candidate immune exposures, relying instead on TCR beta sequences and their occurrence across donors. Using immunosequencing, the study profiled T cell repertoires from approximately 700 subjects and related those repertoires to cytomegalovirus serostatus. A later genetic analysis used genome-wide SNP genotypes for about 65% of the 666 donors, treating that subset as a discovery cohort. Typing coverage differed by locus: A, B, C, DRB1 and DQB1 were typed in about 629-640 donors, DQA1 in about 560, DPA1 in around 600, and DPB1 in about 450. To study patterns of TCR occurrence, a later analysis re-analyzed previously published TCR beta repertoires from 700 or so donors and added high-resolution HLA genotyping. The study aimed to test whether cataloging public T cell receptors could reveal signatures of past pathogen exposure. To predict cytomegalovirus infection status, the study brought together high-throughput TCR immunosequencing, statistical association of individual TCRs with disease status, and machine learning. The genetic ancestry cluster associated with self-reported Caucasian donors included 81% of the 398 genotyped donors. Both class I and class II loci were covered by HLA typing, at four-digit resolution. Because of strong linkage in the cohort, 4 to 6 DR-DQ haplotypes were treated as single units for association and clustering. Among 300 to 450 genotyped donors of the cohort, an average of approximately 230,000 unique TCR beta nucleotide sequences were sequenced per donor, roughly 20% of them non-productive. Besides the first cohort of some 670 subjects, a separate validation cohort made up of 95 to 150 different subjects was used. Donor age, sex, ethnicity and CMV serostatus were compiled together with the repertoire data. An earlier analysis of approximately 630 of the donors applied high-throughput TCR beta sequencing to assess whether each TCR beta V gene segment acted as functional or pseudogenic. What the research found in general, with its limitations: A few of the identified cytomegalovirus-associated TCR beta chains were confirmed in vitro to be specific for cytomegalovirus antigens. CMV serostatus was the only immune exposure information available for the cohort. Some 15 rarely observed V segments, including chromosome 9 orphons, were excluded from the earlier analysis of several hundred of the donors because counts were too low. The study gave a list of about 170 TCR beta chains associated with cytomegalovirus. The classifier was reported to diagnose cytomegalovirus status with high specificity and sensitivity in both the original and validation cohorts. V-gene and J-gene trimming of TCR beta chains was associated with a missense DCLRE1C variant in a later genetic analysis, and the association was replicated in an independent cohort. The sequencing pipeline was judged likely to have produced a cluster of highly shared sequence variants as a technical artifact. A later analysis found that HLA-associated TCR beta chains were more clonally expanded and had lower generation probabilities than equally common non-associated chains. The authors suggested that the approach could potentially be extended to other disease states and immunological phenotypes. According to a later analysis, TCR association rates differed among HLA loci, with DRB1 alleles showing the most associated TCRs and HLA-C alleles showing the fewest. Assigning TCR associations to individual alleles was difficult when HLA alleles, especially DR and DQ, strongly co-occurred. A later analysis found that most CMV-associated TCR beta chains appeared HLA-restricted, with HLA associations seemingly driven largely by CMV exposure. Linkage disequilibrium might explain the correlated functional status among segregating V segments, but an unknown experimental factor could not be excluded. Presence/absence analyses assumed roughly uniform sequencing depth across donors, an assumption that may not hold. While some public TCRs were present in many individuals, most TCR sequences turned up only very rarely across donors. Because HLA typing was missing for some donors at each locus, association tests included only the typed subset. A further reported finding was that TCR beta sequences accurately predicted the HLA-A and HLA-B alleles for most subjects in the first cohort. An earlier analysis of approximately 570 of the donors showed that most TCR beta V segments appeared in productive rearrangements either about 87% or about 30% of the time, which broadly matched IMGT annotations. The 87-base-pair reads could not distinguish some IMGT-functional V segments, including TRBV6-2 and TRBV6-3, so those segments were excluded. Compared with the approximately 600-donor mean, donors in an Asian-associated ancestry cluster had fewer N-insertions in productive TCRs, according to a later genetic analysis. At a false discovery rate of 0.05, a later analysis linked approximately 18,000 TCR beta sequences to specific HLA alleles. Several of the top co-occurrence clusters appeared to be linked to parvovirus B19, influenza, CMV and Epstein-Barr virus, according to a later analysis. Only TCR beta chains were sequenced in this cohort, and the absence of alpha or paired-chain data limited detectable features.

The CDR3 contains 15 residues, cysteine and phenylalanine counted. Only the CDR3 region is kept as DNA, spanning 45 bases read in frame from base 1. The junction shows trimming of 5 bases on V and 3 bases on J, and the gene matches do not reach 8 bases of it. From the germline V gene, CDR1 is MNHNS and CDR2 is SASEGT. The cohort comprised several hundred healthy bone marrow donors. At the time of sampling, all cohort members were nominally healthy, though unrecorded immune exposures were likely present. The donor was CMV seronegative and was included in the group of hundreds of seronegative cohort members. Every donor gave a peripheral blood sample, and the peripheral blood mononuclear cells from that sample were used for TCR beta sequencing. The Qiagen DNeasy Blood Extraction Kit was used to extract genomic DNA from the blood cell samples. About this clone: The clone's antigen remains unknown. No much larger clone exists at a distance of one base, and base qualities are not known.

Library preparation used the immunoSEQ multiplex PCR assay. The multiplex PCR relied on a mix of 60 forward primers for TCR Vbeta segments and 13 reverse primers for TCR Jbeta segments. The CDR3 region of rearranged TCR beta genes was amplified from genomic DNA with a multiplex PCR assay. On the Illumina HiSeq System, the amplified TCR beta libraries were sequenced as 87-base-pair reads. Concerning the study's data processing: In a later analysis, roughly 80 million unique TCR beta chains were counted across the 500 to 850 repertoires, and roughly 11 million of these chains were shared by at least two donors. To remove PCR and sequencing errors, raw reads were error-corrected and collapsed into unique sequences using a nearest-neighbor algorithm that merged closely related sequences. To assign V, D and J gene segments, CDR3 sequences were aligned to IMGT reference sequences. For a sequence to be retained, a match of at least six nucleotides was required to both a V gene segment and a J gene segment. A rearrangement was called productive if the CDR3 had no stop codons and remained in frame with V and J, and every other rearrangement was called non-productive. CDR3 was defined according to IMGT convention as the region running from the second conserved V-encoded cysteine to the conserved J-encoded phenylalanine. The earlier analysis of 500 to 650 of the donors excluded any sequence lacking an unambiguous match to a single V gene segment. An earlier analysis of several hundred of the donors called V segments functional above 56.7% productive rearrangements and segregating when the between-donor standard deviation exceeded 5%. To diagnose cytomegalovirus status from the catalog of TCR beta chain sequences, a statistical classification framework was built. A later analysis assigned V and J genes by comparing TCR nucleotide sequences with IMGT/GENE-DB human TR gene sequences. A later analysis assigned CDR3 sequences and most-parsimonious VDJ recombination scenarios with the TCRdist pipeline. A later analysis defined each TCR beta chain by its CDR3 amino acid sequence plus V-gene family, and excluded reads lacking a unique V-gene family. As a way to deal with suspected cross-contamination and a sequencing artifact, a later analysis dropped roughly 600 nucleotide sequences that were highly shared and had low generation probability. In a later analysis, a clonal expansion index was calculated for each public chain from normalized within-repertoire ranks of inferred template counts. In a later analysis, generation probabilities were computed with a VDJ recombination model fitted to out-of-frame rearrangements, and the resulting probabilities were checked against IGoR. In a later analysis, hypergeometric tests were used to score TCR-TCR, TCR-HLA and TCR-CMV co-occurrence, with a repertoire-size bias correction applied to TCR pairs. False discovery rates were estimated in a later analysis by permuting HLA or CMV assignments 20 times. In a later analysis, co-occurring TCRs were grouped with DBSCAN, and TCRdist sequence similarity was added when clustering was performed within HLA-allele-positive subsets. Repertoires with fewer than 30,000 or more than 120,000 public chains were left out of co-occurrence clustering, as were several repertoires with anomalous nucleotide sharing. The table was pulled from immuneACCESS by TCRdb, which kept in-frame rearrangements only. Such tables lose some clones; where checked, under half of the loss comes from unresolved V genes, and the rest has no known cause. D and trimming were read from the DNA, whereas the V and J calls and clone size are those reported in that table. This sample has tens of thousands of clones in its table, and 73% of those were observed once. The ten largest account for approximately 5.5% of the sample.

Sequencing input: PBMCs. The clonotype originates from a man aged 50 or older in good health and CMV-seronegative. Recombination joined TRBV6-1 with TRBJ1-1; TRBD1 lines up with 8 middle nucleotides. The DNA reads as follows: TGTGCCAGCAGTCTCCAGGGGGCTGGGGACACTGAAGCTTTCTTT. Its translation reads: CASSLQGAGDTEAFF.